A single sample gave rise to the 8 T cell receptor beta chains below, sequenced in a study of PD-1 blockade in classical Hodgkin lymphoma (TCRdb year 2020). Library preparation employed the immunoSEQ multiplex PCR assay. TCRdb limited this immuneACCESS table to in-frame rearrangements with V and J called. A share of clones is missing; checked studies link under half to unresolved V genes, and the rest is unexplained. This sample lists about 49,000 clones; around 90% were detected once. 14% of the sample comes from the top ten. The sample's time point label, decoded: cycle 4 day 1 (C4D1), after less than 7 weeks of nivolumab. Every trial patient had relapsed after autologous stem cell transplantation, and cohorts A, B and C differed in prior brentuximab vedotin exposure. Sample: peripheral blood mononuclear cells (PBMCs), taken before the fourth cycle of nivolumab. The receptors come from a human donor with classical Hodgkin lymphoma.

The chain links TRBV30 to TRBJ2-3; TRBD2 might be the D (5 bases). Trimming took off 3 bases at V and 3 bases at J, with 19 bases between the two ends. This CDR3 has 16 residues. Germline CDR1 and CDR2: GTSNPN and SVGIG (reference sequence). This CDR3 is CAWRNLASSTTDTQYF. The DNA of the CDR3 is TGTGCCTGGAGAAACCTAGCTTCGTCTACGACAGATACGCAGTATTTT.

The chain joins TRBV11-2 to TRBJ2-7; 8 positions agree with TRBD1. CDR1 is SGHAT, CDR2 FQNNGV, per germline. V dropped 4 bases and J dropped 4; count of bases not matched to a gene: 6. CDR3 size: 14 residues. CDR3: CASSSGTGRYEQYF. The CDR3 DNA is TGTGCCAGCAGCTCCGGGACAGGCAGGTACGAGCAGTACTTC.

The gene calls are TRBV7-9 and TRBJ1-1; TRBD1 might be the D (6 bases). CDR3 length equals 13 residues. CDR1 is SEHNR, CDR2 FQNEAQ, per germline (reference sequence). Trimming took 3 bases from V and 1 from J, leaving 6 bases between them. CDR3 DNA sequence: TGTGCCAGCAGCTTGGACAGGAACACTGAAGCTTTCTTT. Translation gives CASSLDRNTEAFF.

The chain couples TRBV4-1 to TRBJ2-3; D tentatively reads TRBD1 or TRBD2 (5 bases each). V was pared by 4 bases and J by 8 bases, with 16 bases between. The CDR3 has 14 residues. The germline V gene encodes CDR1 MGHRA and CDR2 YSYEKL. This CDR3 reads CASSPGPPRATQYF. CDR3 DNA: TGCGCCAGCAGCCCGGGACCGCCCCGGGCTACGCAGTATTTT.

The rearrangement uses TRBV19 and TRBJ2-1; 9 nucleotides agree with TRBD1. V was pared by 7 bases and J by 2 bases, with 6 bases of the junction left unmatched. The CDR3 is 15 residues long. CDR1 and CDR2 (germline): LNHDA, SQIVND (reference sequence). The CDR3 bases are TGTGCCAGTACCCGGGACAGGGAACCCTACAATGAGCAGTTCTTC. It is translated as CASTRDREPYNEQFF.

The CDR3 DNA sequence: TGCGCCAGCAGCTTATACATAGACAGTGAAGCTTTCTTT. It translates to CASSLYIDSEAFF. The chain recombines TRBV5-1 with TRBJ1-1; weak D call: TRBD1 (5 bases). Germline assignment: CDR1 SGHRS and CDR2 YFSETQ. CDR3 length: 13 residues. V lost 2 bases and J 7 bases, leaving 12 bases between the germline ends.

The rearrangement uses TRBV18 and TRBJ1-2; possibly TRBD1 for D (5 bases). Trimming took 8 bases from V and 3 from J, leaving 16 bases between them. The CDR3 loop spans 14 amino acids. Per germline, CDR1 KGHSH and CDR2 LQKENI. This chain's CDR3 is CASAITGEYYGYTF. CDR3 nucleotide sequence: TGTGCCAGCGCGATAACGGGGGAGTACTATGGCTACACCTTC.

This clone has only one observation. CDR3 protein: CASSYDGKLFF. For the CDR3, the DNA is TGTGCCAGCAGTTACGACGGAAAACTGTTTTTT. The chain has TRBV6-1 and TRBJ1-4; D ambiguous. Trimming removed 5 bases at V and 10 bases at J, with 8 bases between. Germline-derived CDR1 and CDR2 are MNHNS and SASEGT. The CDR3 sequence is 11 residues long.